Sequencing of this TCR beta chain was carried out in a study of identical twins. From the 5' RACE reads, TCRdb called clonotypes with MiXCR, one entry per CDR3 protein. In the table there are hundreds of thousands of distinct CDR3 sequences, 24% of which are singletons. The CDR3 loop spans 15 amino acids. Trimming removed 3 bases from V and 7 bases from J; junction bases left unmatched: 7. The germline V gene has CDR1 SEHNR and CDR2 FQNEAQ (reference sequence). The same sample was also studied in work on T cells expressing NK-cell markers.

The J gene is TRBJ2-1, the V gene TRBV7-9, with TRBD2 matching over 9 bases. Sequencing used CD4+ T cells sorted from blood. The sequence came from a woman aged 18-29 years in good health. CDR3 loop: CASSFSSGRDNEQFF. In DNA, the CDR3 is TGTGCCAGCAGCTTCAGTAGCGGGAGAGATAATGAGCAGTTCTTC.